This record concerns one T cell receptor (beta chain) sequence. This entry belongs to a study of blood T cell repertoires in COVID-19. About the research overall: Italy, Spain and the United States were the sources of the convalescent and acute COVID-19 samples. T cells, B-cell-depleted T cells, or PBMCs provided the cDNA or gDNA that served as material.

The CDR3 covers 13 residues. Germline V gene lookup returns CDR1 SNHLY and CDR2 FYNNEI. Trimming took off 4 bases at V and 3 bases at J, with 9 bases between the two ends. Authors' analysis steps: Estimates of nucleated cell counts were drawn from the amplification of reference gene primers. Sequenced by immunoSEQ multiplex PCR; TCRdb stores in-frame clones only, minus some. V and J calls and clone size come straight from that table; D and trimming were deduced from the DNA. This sample has approximately 91,000 clones, with nearly 90% found just once. What was sequenced was peripheral blood. The V and J genes are TRBV2 and TRBJ1-2; unclear D gene. This receptor was obtained from a man in his 70s with acute or convalescent COVID-19. CDR3 in DNA: TGTGCCAGCAGTGCACAGATTGACTATGGCTACACCTTC. Residues: CASSAQIDYGYTF.